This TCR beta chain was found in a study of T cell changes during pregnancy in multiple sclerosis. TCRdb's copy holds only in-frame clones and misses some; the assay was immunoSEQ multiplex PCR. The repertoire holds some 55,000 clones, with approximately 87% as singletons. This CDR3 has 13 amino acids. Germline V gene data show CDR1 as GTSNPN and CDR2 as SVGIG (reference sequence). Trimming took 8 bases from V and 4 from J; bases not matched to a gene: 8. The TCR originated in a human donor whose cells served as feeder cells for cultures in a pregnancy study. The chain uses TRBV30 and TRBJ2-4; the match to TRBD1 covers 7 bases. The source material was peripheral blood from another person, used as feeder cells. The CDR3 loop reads CAGSGTAKNIQYF. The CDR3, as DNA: TGTGCCGGTTCCGGGACAGCAAAAAACATTCAGTACTTC.